Below, 14 T cell receptor beta chains from the same sample are listed, as sequenced in a study of blood T cell repertoires in COVID-19. Assay used: immunoSEQ multiplex PCR; TCRdb lists only in-frame clones, some missing. The sample lists under 40,000 clones, 85% to 95% seen once, with roughly 4% in the top ten. Sequencing was done on a sample of peripheral blood. These receptors came from a human donor with active COVID-19. The donor label of this sample is uncertain.

V and J are TRBV6-5 and TRBJ2-7; TRBD1 agrees at 9 bases. V lost 9 bases, J lost 11 bases, and 20 bases stayed unmatched. There are 15 residues in the CDR3. CDR1 MNHEY and CDR2 SVGAGI come from the germline V gene. CDR3: CASGIRPGQGLGEYF. The CDR3 region has the DNA TGTGCCAGTGGTATAAGACCGGGACAGGGTTTGGGGGAGTACTTC.

The V gene is TRBV6-6, the J gene TRBJ1-6, with D maybe TRBD1 (5 bases). In germline, CDR1 is MNHNY, CDR2 SVGAGI (reference sequence). V lost 2 bases, J lost 9 bases, and 11 bases lay in between. This CDR3 has 14 amino acids. The CDR3 nucleotides are TGTGCCAGCAGTTACATGGAGGGGAGTTCACCCCTCCACTTT. It specifies CASSYMEGSSPLHF.

V gene TRBV10-1 combines with J gene TRBJ2-2, with a weak D call TRBD2 (6 bases). The V gene lost 5 bases and the J gene lost 0 bases, with 13 bases spanning the gap. This CDR3 region has 16 residues. Germline CDR1 reads WNHNN; CDR2 reads SYGVQD (reference sequence). The CDR3 region is CASSQDSGANTGELFF. The DNA for the CDR3 is TGCGCCAGCAGTCAAGATAGCGGCGCGAACACCGGGGAGCTGTTTTTT.

This clone was seen a handful of times. The J gene is TRBJ2-5, the V gene TRBV9; 7 positions agree with TRBD1. The germline V gene encodes CDR1 SGDLS and CDR2 YYNGEE. V trimming: 1 base; J trimming: 1 base; junction bases outside the gene matches: 4. The CDR3 is made up of 15 amino acids. The CDR3 coding sequence is TGTGCCAGCAGCGTATTGAGGGGGCTCCAAGAGACCCAGTACTTC. It is translated as CASSVLRGLQETQYF.

This chain joins TRBV12-1 and TRBJ2-5; the table gives TRBD2 as D, unverified against the DNA. TRBV12-1 is given as a pseudogene. The CDR3 has 13 residues. CDR3 bases: TGTGCCAGCGTGGAATCAGGACTAGGCCCCCCGTACTTC. It codes for CASVESGLGPPYF.

This CDR3 reads CASSLGTAANTGELFF. For the CDR3, the DNA is TGTGCCAGCAGCTTGGGGACTGCCGCGAACACCGGGGAGCTGTTTTTT. The gene calls are TRBV5-4 and TRBJ2-2, with D possibly TRBD2 on 5 matching bases. The CDR3 has 16 residues. Trimming took off 0 bases at V and 0 bases at J, with 9 bases between the two ends. Per the germline V gene, CDR1 is SGHNT and CDR2 is YYREEE (reference sequence). The entire variable domain, with the rest obtained from reference TRBV5-4 and TRBJ2-2, is as follows: ETGVTQSPTHLIKTRGQQVTLRCSSQSGHNTVSWYQQALGQGPQFIFQYYREEENGRGNFPPRFSGLQFPNYSSELNVNALELDDSALYLCASSLGTAANTGELFFGEGSRLTVL.

The chain links TRBV6-1 to TRBJ2-5; 7 positions agree with TRBD1. Losses at the gene ends were 3 bases for V and 1 base for J; bases not matched to a gene: 5. Germline CDR1 reads MNHNS; CDR2 reads SASEGT. This CDR3 is built from 15 residues. The CDR3 nucleotides read TGTGCCAGCAGTGAGCGAGGACAGGCCCAAGAGACCCAGTACTTC. Translation gives CASSERGQAQETQYF.

The chain links TRBV3-1 (or the pseudogene TRBV3-2) to TRBJ2-1; TRBD2 matches at 11 bases. V lost 5 bases and J lost 4; bases outside the gene matches: 7. Germline V lookup: CDR1 LGHDT, CDR2 YNNKEL (reference sequence). The CDR3 covers 16 residues. CDR3 region: CASSARLAGRYNEQFF. The CDR3 coding sequence is TGTGCCAGCAGCGCCAGACTAGCGGGGAGATACAATGAGCAGTTCTTC.

CDR3: CASSPVVEEKLFF. In nucleotides, the CDR3 is TGTGCCAGCTCACCAGTGGTCGAGGAAAAACTGTTTTTT. The chain uses TRBV18 and TRBJ1-4; no clear D gene. The germline V gene has CDR1 KGHSH and CDR2 LQKENI. CDR3 size: 13 residues. The ends were cut back, 2 bases at V and 8 bases at J, with 9 bases in the middle.

This chain joins TRBV28 and TRBJ2-7; 13 bases fit TRBD2. The CDR3 covers 18 residues. Unmatched junction bases numbered 11, after V lost 4 bases and J lost 2 bases. CDR1 and CDR2 (germline): MDHEN, SYDVKM. CDR3 bases: TGTGCCAGCAGTTCACCTGCCCCCGGGACTAGCGGGACCTACGAGCAGTACTTC. Translation: CASSSPAPGTSGTYEQYF.

The J gene is TRBJ1-5, the V gene TRBV19; 7 nucleotides line up with TRBD1. Germline CDR1 LNHDA, CDR2 SQIVND (reference sequence). V lost 11 bases and J lost 5; bases outside the gene matches: 9. This CDR3 spans 13 amino acids. CDR3 sequence reads: CAGRYRGYQPQHF. CDR3 in DNA: TGTGCCGGCCGTTACAGGGGATATCAGCCCCAGCATTTT. Full variable domain (outside the CDR3, taken from reference TRBV19 and TRBJ1-5): DGGITQSPKYLFRKEGQNVTLSCEQNLNHDAMYWYRQDPGQGLRLIYYSQIVNDFQKGDIAEGYSVSREKKESFPLTVTSAQKNPTAFYLCAGRYRGYQPQHFGDGTRLSIL.

The chain has TRBV19 and TRBJ1-3; D is unclear. The CDR3 consists of 15 residues. Germline CDR1 and CDR2: LNHDA and SQIVND (reference sequence). Trimming removed 4 bases from V and 4 bases from J, with 14 bases in between. The CDR3 protein is CASSNGVSWGNTIYF. In DNA form, the CDR3 reads TGTGCCAGTAGTAATGGAGTATCGTGGGGAAACACCATATATTTT. Full variable domain (missing parts from reference TRBV19 and TRBJ1-3): DGGITQSPKYLFRKEGQNVTLSCEQNLNHDAMYWYRQDPGQGLRLIYYSQIVNDFQKGDIAEGYSVSREKKESFPLTVTSAQKNPTAFYLCASSNGVSWGNTIYFGEGSWLTVV.

In nucleotides, the CDR3 is TGTGCCAGCACCCCGGCCGGGACAGAAAAAGCTTTCTTT. Encoded protein: CASTPAGTEKAFF. The V gene is TRBV12-3 or TRBV12-4, the J gene TRBJ1-1, with TRBD1 matching 7 bases. J lost 9 bases, V lost 7 bases, and 11 bases had no gene match. CDR3 length: 13 residues.

The V and J genes are TRBV6-5 and TRBJ2-3; 7 bases are shared with TRBD1. V lost 2 bases, J lost 0 bases, and 5 bases stayed unmatched. The CDR3 runs to 16 residues. In germline, CDR1 is MNHEY, CDR2 SVGAGI. The CDR3 DNA reads as TGTGCCAGCAGTTACCCGGGACAGCGAAGCACAGATACGCAGTATTTT. This codes for CASSYPGQRSTDTQYF.